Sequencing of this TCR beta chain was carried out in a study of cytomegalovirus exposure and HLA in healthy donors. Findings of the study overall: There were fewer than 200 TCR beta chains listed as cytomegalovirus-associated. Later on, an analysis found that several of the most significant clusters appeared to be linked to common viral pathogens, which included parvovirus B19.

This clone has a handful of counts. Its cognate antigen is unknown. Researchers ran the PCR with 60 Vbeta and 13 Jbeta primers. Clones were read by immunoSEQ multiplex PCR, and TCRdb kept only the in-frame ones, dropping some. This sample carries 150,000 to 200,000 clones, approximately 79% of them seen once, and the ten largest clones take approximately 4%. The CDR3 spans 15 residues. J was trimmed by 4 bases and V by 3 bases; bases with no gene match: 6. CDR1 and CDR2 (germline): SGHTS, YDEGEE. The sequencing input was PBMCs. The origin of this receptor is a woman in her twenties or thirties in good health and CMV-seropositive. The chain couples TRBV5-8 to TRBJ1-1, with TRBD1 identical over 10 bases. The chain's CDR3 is CASSSGTGESTEAFF. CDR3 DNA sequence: TGTGCCAGCAGCTCCGGGACAGGGGAGAGCACTGAAGCTTTCTTT.